This TCR beta chain was identified during a study of T-cell reconstitution after alpha-beta-depleted transplantation in children listed by TCRdb under 2016. In terms of the full investigation: Using TCR repertoire profiling, the study followed T-cell immune reconstitution in a quantitative way in children after TCRalphabeta/CD19-depleted allogeneic hematopoietic cell transplantation.

The library was produced with PCR. TCRdb records Illumina HiSeq 2500 as the sequencer. To normalize quantification of the TCRbeta repertoire, the TCR libraries were built with molecular barcoding that relied on unique molecular identifiers. Using fastp trimming at Q25 and MiXCR clonotype assembly, TCRdb reanalyzed the public sequencing data and kept in-frame beta chains. Every CDR3 protein is listed once, alongside the most common genes and DNA of its rows. The sample yields about 1,000,000 distinct CDR3 sequences; roughly 29% were counted once. The ten largest make up about 28% of the sample. This clonotype was recorded a few times. Its target antigen remains unknown. It has no much larger one-base neighbor in the sample; base qualities were not kept. What the work shows at the level of the full study, not this receptor alone: The frequencies of hyperexpanded clones fell over the following months, and after one year, T-cell counts and TCRbeta diversity were mostly attributed to newly produced T cells. The apparently early recovery of alphabetaT-cell counts about two months after transplant reportedly depended on only several hundred rapidly expanded clones that came from non-depleted graft cells. In some patients, the high TCRbeta diversity seen at day 60 was put down to recipient T cells and intrathymic progenitors that had survived conditioning.

The CDR3 contains 12 residues, cysteine and phenylalanine counted. Here the CDR3 DNA is all that survives: 36 bases in frame from base 1. The CDR1 and CDR2 encoded by the germline V gene are MNHNS and SASEGT. Between the V and J ends, shortened by 7 bases and 0 bases respectively, the junction contains 6 bases. Sample treatment or condition, as interpreted from the label and publication: allogeneic hematopoietic cell transplantation with graft depleted of TCRalphabeta T cells and CD19 B cells. TCRalphabeta/CD19-depleted allogeneic hematopoietic cell grafts were given to the transplant recipients, all of whom were children.

This material consisted of PBMCs, mostly from graft donor cells, taken 360 days after TCRalphabeta/CD19-depleted stem cell transplant. The clonotype comes from a boy under two years old who had a stem cell transplant for SCID, so the T cells may come from the graft donor. This receptor chain uses TRBV6-1 and TRBJ1-2; no D segment can be confidently identified. The DNA is TGTGCCAGCACCCCGGCTAACTATGGCTACACCTTC. Translated, it gives CASTPANYGYTF.